This T cell receptor (beta chain) was sequenced during a study of blood T cell repertoires in COVID-19. Study-level information: T cells, B-cell-depleted T cells, or PBMCs provided the cDNA or gDNA that served as material.

Authors' methods: Amplifying reference gene primers gave estimates of nucleated cell counts. Sequencing used immunoSEQ multiplex PCR; TCRdb keeps in-frame clones, though not all of them. For V, J and clone size, that table is used; D and trimming come from the DNA. This table has 85,000 to 130,000 clones, around 85% appearing once. The CDR3 has 15 amino acids. CDR1 KGHSH and CDR2 LQKENI come from the germline V gene. Note on this clone: One junction end disagrees with the germline gene, perhaps due to a read error. The same CDR3 also results from other DNA sequences found in this sample.

The chain joins TRBV18 to TRBJ2-7, with TRBD1 identical over 9 bases. The sequencing input was peripheral blood. This sequence originates from a woman older than 75 with active or convalescent COVID-19. For the CDR3, the DNA is TGTGCTAGCTCAACCTCCGGGACAGGGACCTACGAGCAGTACTTC. Protein product: CASSTSGTGTYEQYF.